Each of the 21 T cell receptor beta chains below was sequenced from the same sample in a study of blood T cell repertoires in COVID-19. Using immunoSEQ multiplex PCR, the repertoire was profiled, and TCRdb retains in-frame clones only, with some absent. The sample has some 60,000 clones; 82% are singletons. What was sequenced was peripheral blood. The receptors were gathered from a human donor in a cohort sampled during active COVID-19.

This clone was seen more than once but under ten times. The chain recombines TRBV9 with TRBJ2-3; 7 bases are shared with TRBD1. The V gene's germline CDR1 is SGDLS and CDR2 YYNGEE. This CDR3 is 14 amino acids long. V lost 7 bases to trimming and J lost 3 bases; unmatched junction nucleotides: 8. As DNA, the CDR3 is TGTGCCAGCGGTCCCGGGACAGTTACAGATACGCAGTATTTT. This codes for CASGPGTVTDTQYF.

This clone was seen only once. V usage is TRBV6-5 and J usage is TRBJ2-3, with 10 positions matching TRBD2. The CDR3 spans 14 residues. Losses at the gene ends were 5 bases for V and 8 bases for J; bases not matched to a gene: 7. Germline loops: CDR1 MNHEY, CDR2 SVGAGI. In nucleotides, the CDR3 is TGTGCCAGCAGTCCAGGGACTAGCGTGGGTACGCAGTATTTT. Translating gives CASSPGTSVGTQYF.

The chain employs TRBV5-1 and TRBJ1-4; D is possibly TRBD1 (5 bases). Looked up from germline, CDR1 is SGHRS and CDR2 is YFSETQ. This CDR3 has 13 residues. V was trimmed by 10 bases and J by 5 bases, leaving 15 bases between them. CDR3 sequence: CARSGGGNEKLFF. The CDR3 nucleotides are TGCGCCCGCTCTGGGGGGGGGAATGAAAAACTGTTTTTT.

This clone was seen a few times. The chain links TRBV27 to TRBJ2-7, with TRBD1 matching 7 bases. Germline V lookup: CDR1 MNHEY, CDR2 SMNVEV (reference sequence). V lost 5 bases, J lost 0 bases, and 13 bases stayed unmatched. The CDR3 is 17 amino acids. This CDR3 reads CASSLRPGQDGSYEQYV. The CDR3 coding sequence is TGTGCCAGCAGTCTACGCCCCGGACAGGACGGCTCCTACGAGCAGTACGTC.

This chain links TRBV24-1 with TRBJ1-5, with D perhaps TRBD1 (6 bases). CDR1 and CDR2 (germline): KGHDR, SFDVKD. This CDR3 has 17 residues. Trimming shortened V by 4 bases and J by 3 bases, and 18 bases separated the two germline ends. The CDR3 sequence is CATSERFRTAYNQPQHF. In nucleotides, the CDR3 is TGTGCCACCAGTGAGAGATTCCGGACAGCCTACAATCAGCCCCAGCATTTT.

In this sample, this clone turned up many times. The chain employs TRBV5-1 and TRBJ1-1, with TRBD1 matching over 9 bases. Trimming cost V 4 bases and J 4 bases; bases outside gene matches: 14. Looked up from germline, CDR1 is SGHRS and CDR2 is YFSETQ. The CDR3 consists of 17 residues. The CDR3 DNA follows: TGCGCCAGCAGCCTAAGCAGGACAGGGGTGGTAGGCACTGAAGCTTTCTTT. Its translation is CASSLSRTGVVGTEAFF.

V gene TRBV20-1 combines with J gene TRBJ1-5; no definite D call. This CDR3 region has 13 residues. Germline lookup yields CDR1 DFQATT and CDR2 SNEGSKA (reference sequence). Trimming pared 3 bases from V and 4 bases from J, leaving 10 bases between. CDR3 nucleotide sequence: TGCAGTGCTAGTTTGAGTGTTAATCAGCCCCAGCATTTT. Its protein is CSASLSVNQPQHF.

The CDR3: CASRLAGGRDTQYF. The DNA of the CDR3 is TGCGCCAGCAGGCTAGCGGGGGGGCGGGATACGCAGTATTTT. V is TRBV10-2 and J is TRBJ2-3; TRBD2 matches at 12 bases. The V and J ends lost 6 bases and 6 bases, in that order; junction bases with no gene match: 4. This CDR3 region has 14 residues. CDR1 WSHSY and CDR2 SAAADI come from the germline V gene.

This chain joins TRBV5-4 and TRBJ1-1, with a tentative D call TRBD1 (6 bases). Per the germline V gene, CDR1 is SGHNT and CDR2 is YYREEE (reference sequence). Trimming shortened V by 3 bases and J by 5 bases, and 14 bases separated the two germline ends. The CDR3 spans 14 residues. The CDR3 DNA follows: TGTGCCAGCAGCTGGGGGGGGGCTGGGACTGAAGCTTTCTTT. As protein: CASSWGGAGTEAFF.

The chain has TRBV11-2 and TRBJ1-6; the D gene is possibly TRBD1 (6 bases). Trimming took off 5 bases at V and 9 bases at J, with 14 bases between the two ends. Germline V gene sequence: CDR1 SGHAT, CDR2 FQNNGV. This CDR3 has 14 residues. The DNA of the CDR3 is TGTGCCAGCAGCCTACAGGGATACGGTTCACCCCTCCACTTT. Translation: CASSLQGYGSPLHF.

This clone was detected only a few times. This chain joins TRBV10-3 and TRBJ1-5; D not resolved. CDR3 length: 15 amino acids. The V end was cut by 6 bases, the J end by 1 base, with 13 bases between. CDR1 and CDR2 (germline): ENHRY, SYGVKD. CDR3 nucleotide sequence: TGTGCCATCAGCGAGGGTCGCGAAAGCAATCAGCCCCAGCATTTT. Translating gives CAISEGRESNQPQHF.

The genes are TRBV10-3 and TRBJ2-2, with 10 bases that match TRBD2. Germline V gene sequence: CDR1 ENHRY, CDR2 SYGVKD. V shed 5 bases and J 1 base; nucleotides not matched to a gene: 1. This CDR3 has 15 residues. CDR3 in amino acids: CAISRLAGNTGELFF. The CDR3 DNA follows: TGTGCCATCAGTCGACTAGCGGGGAACACCGGGGAGCTGTTTTTT.

There are a few counts of this clone. The chain joins TRBV15 to TRBJ1-4; D is unclear. From germline, CDR1 is LNHNV and CDR2 YYDKDF (reference sequence). Trimming removed 1 base at V and 2 bases at J, with 5 bases between. The CDR3 sequence is 14 residues long. CDR3 protein: CATSRVQTNEKLFF. The CDR3 bases are TGTGCCACCAGCAGAGTACAGACTAATGAAAAACTGTTTTTT.

Only a few counts were recorded for this clone. The chain is built from TRBV6-1 and TRBJ1-6; weak D call: TRBD1 (6 bases). This CDR3 has 14 residues. Germline V gene sequence: CDR1 MNHNS, CDR2 SASEGT. V was trimmed by 2 bases and J by 8 bases, leaving 10 bases between them. The chain's CDR3 is CASSERGGDSPLHF. As DNA, the CDR3 is TGTGCCAGCAGTGAAAGGGGGGGAGATTCACCCCTCCACTTT.

The gene calls are TRBV7-5 and TRBJ2-1; whether TRBD2, the table's D call, matches the DNA was not checked. TRBV7-5 is shown as a pseudogene. The length of the CDR3 is 14 residues. The CDR3 DNA reads TGTGTCAGAAGCTTAGCGCTAGTAGGCAATGAGCAGTTCTTC. It translates to CVRSLALVGNEQFF.

This clone was recorded once. The chain combines TRBV10-3 with TRBJ1-5; TRBD1 agrees at 7 bases. CDR3 length: 14 amino acids. The V segment lost 4 bases and the J segment 2 bases; nucleotides outside the gene matches: 2. CDR1 ENHRY and CDR2 SYGVKD come from the germline V gene. The CDR3 protein is CAISGQGGNQPQHF. In DNA, the CDR3 is TGTGCCATCAGTGGACAGGGAGGCAATCAGCCCCAGCATTTT.

The genes are TRBV28 and TRBJ1-5, with TRBD1 matching 8 bases. This CDR3 has 14 residues. The V gene end was trimmed by 6 bases and the J gene end by 6 bases; junction bases not matched to a gene: 7. CDR1 MDHEN and CDR2 SYDVKM come from the germline V gene. The CDR3 region has the DNA TGTGCCAGCAGAGAAGGACAGGGAGGTCAGCCCCAGCATTTT. Translated: CASREGQGGQPQHF.

This chain uses TRBV10-2 with TRBJ2-1, with a possible D match to TRBD2 (6 bases). Per the germline V gene, CDR1 is WSHSY and CDR2 is SAAADI. This CDR3 has 13 amino acids. V was trimmed by 8 bases and J by 9 bases, leaving 17 bases between them. The CDR3 region is CASHLMTSAEQFF. DNA for the CDR3: TGCGCCAGCCATCTCATGACTAGTGCTGAGCAGTTCTTC.

V is TRBV5-5 and J is TRBJ2-2, with 9 bases fitting TRBD1. The CDR3 is made up of 17 amino acids. V shed 2 bases, J shed 6 bases, and the junction held 11 bases outside the gene matches. Germline loops: CDR1 SGHKS, CDR2 YYEKEE (reference sequence). CDR3 in amino acids: CASSFRGDRAASGELFF. The CDR3 DNA reads TGTGCCAGCAGCTTCAGGGGGGACAGGGCCGCCTCCGGGGAGCTGTTTTTT. The full variable domain, with the rest looked up from reference TRBV5-5 and TRBJ2-2, is DAGVTQSPTHLIKTRGQQVTLRCSPISGHKSVSWYQQVLGQGPQFIFQYYEKEERGRGNFPDRFSARQFPNYSSELNVNALLLGDSALYLCASSFRGDRAASGELFFGEGSRLTVL.

The chain couples TRBV6-6 to TRBJ1-4; D is perhaps TRBD1 (6 bases). The germline V and J ends were trimmed by 8 bases and 7 bases, with 17 bases remaining between them. Per germline, CDR1 MNHNY and CDR2 SVGAGI (reference sequence). This CDR3 is built from 14 residues. Here the CDR3 reads CASFLGGEGEKLFF. In nucleotides, the CDR3 is TGTGCCAGCTTCCTAGGGGGAGAAGGTGAAAAACTGTTTTTT.

The chain joins TRBV3-1 (or the pseudogene TRBV3-2) to TRBJ2-5; 8 nucleotides align to TRBD1. Germline CDR1 LGHDT, CDR2 YNNKEL (reference sequence). V lost 3 bases, J lost 7 bases, and 10 bases stayed unmatched. The CDR3 covers 15 residues. In nucleotides, the CDR3 is TGTGCCAGCAGCCAGAAGCGGACAGGGCATTCGACCCAGTACTTC. It codes for CASSQKRTGHSTQYF.